One sample yielded the 23 T cell receptor beta chains listed below, sequenced in a study of CD8 T cells in ankylosing spondylitis (TCRdb year 2017). Broad study findings and their caveats: Blood from ankylosing spondylitis patients appeared to be characterized by a TCR beta motif composed of under 10 highly homologous amino acid variants.

These receptors are not linked to any known antigen. Libraries were prepared through 5' RACE. Sequencing instrument: Illumina HiSeq 2500. The public sequencing data were trimmed at Q25 with fastp and processed into clonotypes with MiXCR by TCRdb, which kept only in-frame beta chains. Identical CDR3 protein sequences are pooled into one entry, listed with their most common genes and DNA. Within this sample are under 550,000 distinct CDR3 sequences, with roughly 26% of them counted one time only. 0.89% of the sample lies in the top ten. Sequencing was done on a sample of blood, either unsorted or a sorted T cell fraction (not recorded which). All receptors come from a male donor with ankylosing spondylitis.

This chain uses TRBV3-1 with TRBJ2-5, with a weak D call TRBD2 (6 bases). The germline V gene has CDR1 LGHDT and CDR2 YNNKEL (reference sequence). V dropped 0 bases and J dropped 2 bases, with 16 bases sitting between them. CDR3 length: 17 amino acids. This chain's CDR3 is CASSQDGGLFTQETQYF. The CDR3 DNA sequence: TGTGCCAGCAGCCAAGATGGAGGGTTGTTTACTCAAGAGACCCAGTACTTC.

CDR3 sequence reads: CASSSFRGQGAAVSYNEQFF. The CDR3, as DNA: TGCGCCAGCAGCTCCTTCCGCGGACAGGGGGCCGCAGTCTCCTACAATGAGCAGTTCTTC. The gene calls are TRBV5-1 and TRBJ2-1; 11 nucleotides align to TRBD1. CDR3 length: 20 residues. With 3 bases clipped from V and 0 bases from J, the junction kept 14 bases outside the gene matches. Germline V gene lookup returns CDR1 SGHRS and CDR2 YFSETQ.

The V gene is TRBV5-6, the J gene TRBJ2-3; D not certain. Looked up from germline, CDR1 is SGHDT and CDR2 is YYEEEE. V lost 7 bases and J 0 bases, leaving 12 bases between the germline ends. This CDR3 comprises 14 residues. The CDR3, as DNA: TGTGCCAGCCTCTCCCGGTCTAGCACAGATACGCAGTATTTT. As protein: CASLSRSSTDTQYF.

The rearrangement links TRBV2 to TRBJ1-1; TRBD1 agrees at 10 bases. The CDR3 length is 14 residues. Germline V CDR1 and CDR2: SNHLY, FYNNEI. With V trimmed by 4 bases and J by 4 bases, 3 bases remained unmatched. CDR3 nucleotides: TGTGCCAGCAGTGGACAGGGGGCCCCCACTGAAGCTTTCTTT. The encoded protein is CASSGQGAPTEAFF.

The chain is built from TRBV6-2 or TRBV6-3 and TRBJ2-2; D is unclear. The CDR3 has 15 amino acids. Germline V gene data show CDR1 as MNHEY and CDR2 as SVGEGT. V gave up 3 bases and J gave up 3 bases, with 11 bases separating them. The CDR3 DNA is TGTGCCAGCAGTTATCGCCCATGGGACACCGGGGAGCTGTTTTTT. Its translation: CASSYRPWDTGELFF.

This clonotype was seen ten or more times. The V and J genes are TRBV7-2 and TRBJ2-2, with TRBD1 identical over 11 bases. The CDR3 is made up of 15 amino acids. V was clipped by 6 bases and J by 7 bases; unmatched bases: 7. Germline V gene lookup returns CDR1 SGHTA and CDR2 FQGNSA. The CDR3 spells CASRPGQGAIGELFF. The CDR3 bases are TGTGCCAGCAGGCCCGGACAGGGGGCTATCGGGGAGCTGTTTTTT.

The CDR3 DNA follows: TGTGCCAGCAGCAATAGGCTAGGTCCAATTCCCGGGGAGCTGTTTTTT. Its translation is CASSNRLGPIPGELFF. The V gene is TRBV21-1, the J gene TRBJ2-2. TRBV21-1 is tagged as a pseudogene. This CDR3 spans 16 amino acids.

The rearrangement joins TRBV27 to TRBJ2-1, with D possibly being TRBD1 or TRBD2 (5 bases each). This CDR3 is 16 amino acids long. Between the trimmed V and J ends, which lost 4 bases and 5 bases, there was a span of 18 bases. The germline CDR1 and CDR2 sequences are MNHEY and SMNVEV (reference sequence). This CDR3 reads CASSSYRRSSHNEQFF. CDR3 nucleotide sequence: TGTGCCAGCAGTTCATACAGGAGGTCTAGCCACAATGAGCAGTTCTTC.

The genes are TRBV5-1 and TRBJ1-1; 9 bases align to TRBD1. The length of the CDR3 is 17 residues. The V gene's germline CDR1 is SGHRS and CDR2 YFSETQ. V was pared by 1 base and J by 0 bases, with 7 bases of the junction left unmatched. CDR3 sequence: CASSLSDRGGMNTEAFF. CDR3 nucleotide sequence: TGCGCCAGCAGCTTGTCGGACAGGGGCGGAATGAACACTGAAGCTTTCTTT. Combining the CDR3 with reference TRBV5-1 and TRBJ1-1 gives the whole variable domain KAGVTQTPRYLIKTRGQQVTLSCSPISGHRSVSWYQQTPGQGLQFLFEYFSETQRNKGNFPGRFSGRQFSNSRSEMNVSTLELGDSALYLCASSLSDRGGMNTEAFFGQGTRLTVV.

V gene TRBV11-2 combines with J gene TRBJ2-3; TRBD1 aligns across 11 bases. This CDR3 comprises 18 residues. Germline CDR1 reads SGHAT; CDR2 reads FQNNGV. J lost 2 bases, V lost 4 bases, and 11 bases had no gene match. This CDR3 reads CASSSDRGRVSPTDTQYF. As DNA, the CDR3 is TGTGCCAGCAGCTCGGACAGGGGGCGCGTTTCCCCCACAGATACGCAGTATTTT.

V gene TRBV20-1 combines with J gene TRBJ2-1; tentatively, D is TRBD1 or TRBD2 (5 bases each). This CDR3 spans 12 amino acids. Trimming stripped 3 bases from V and 6 bases from J, with 9 bases between. The germline CDR1 and CDR2 sequences are DFQATT and SNEGSKA (reference sequence). CDR3 coding DNA: TGCAGTGCTAGGAGGGGCAGCAATGAGCAGTTCTTC. It specifies CSARRGSNEQFF.

V gene TRBV15 combines with J gene TRBJ2-5, with D uncertain. Between the trimmed V and J ends, which lost 0 bases and 1 base, there was a span of 9 bases. Germline CDR1 reads LNHNV; CDR2 reads YYDKDF (reference sequence). CDR3 length equals 15 residues. CDR3 protein: CATSRDGSSQETQYF. CDR3 DNA sequence: TGTGCCACCAGCAGAGATGGGTCCTCCCAAGAGACCCAGTACTTC.

The chain recombines TRBV7-9 with TRBJ2-1; D remains unclear. There are 13 residues in the CDR3. Germline V gene data show CDR1 as SEHNR and CDR2 as FQNEAQ (reference sequence). V shed 5 bases and J shed 2 bases, with 7 bases lying between them. The CDR3 nucleotides are TGTGCCAGCAGCCCACTTCCCTACAATGAGCAGTTCTTC. Its translation: CASSPLPYNEQFF.

The chain employs TRBV7-2 and TRBJ2-3; D not resolved. Trimming took 8 bases from V and 8 from J, leaving 8 bases between them. The CDR3 runs 10 residues. Per germline, CDR1 SGHTA and CDR2 FQGNSA. The CDR3 nucleotides read TGTGCCAGCGAGGAGCCTACGCAGTATTTT. It encodes CASEEPTQYF.

V and J are TRBV5-1 and TRBJ2-5, with D tentatively TRBD1 (6 bases). V gave up 4 bases and J gave up 4 bases, with 17 bases separating them. CDR3 length: 15 residues. The germline V gene has CDR1 SGHRS and CDR2 YFSETQ. CDR3 sequence reads: CASSPNVDRGETQYF. The CDR3, as DNA: TGCGCCAGCAGCCCAAATGTGGACAGAGGAGAGACCCAGTACTTC.

There are many counts of this clonotype. The V and J genes are TRBV4-2 and TRBJ2-5, with 10 bases that match TRBD2. V lost 0 bases to trimming and J lost 4 bases; unmatched junction nucleotides: 8. Per the germline V gene, CDR1 is LGHNA and CDR2 is YNFKEQ. CDR3 length equals 17 residues. Written as DNA, the CDR3 is TGTGCCAGCAGCCAAGATCTAGCGGGAGAACTTGGAGAGACCCAGTACTTC. It encodes CASSQDLAGELGETQYF.

V is TRBV6-1 and J is TRBJ2-2; 11 nucleotides line up with TRBD2. J lost 4 bases, V lost 8 bases, and 3 bases had no gene match. The V gene's germline CDR1 is MNHNS and CDR2 SASEGT. There are 14 residues in the CDR3. CDR3 in amino acids: CASLTSGITGELFF. The DNA for the CDR3 is TGTGCCAGCCTGACTAGCGGGATCACCGGGGAGCTGTTTTTT.

This clonotype was counted a few times. This rearrangement joins TRBV5-1 to TRBJ2-5; D uncertain. Germline loops: CDR1 SGHRS, CDR2 YFSETQ. The V end was cut by 2 bases, the J end by 3 bases, with 11 bases between. The CDR3 is 14 amino acids. This CDR3 reads CASSLKSGEETQYF. The CDR3 coding sequence is TGCGCCAGCAGCTTAAAATCAGGAGAAGAGACCCAGTACTTC.

The chain carries TRBV7-9 and TRBJ1-2, with a tentative D call TRBD1 (6 bases). The V gene's germline CDR1 is SEHNR and CDR2 FQNEAQ (reference sequence). This CDR3 is 14 amino acids long. V was trimmed by 3 bases and J by 2 bases, leaving 10 bases between them. CDR3 in DNA: TGTGCCAGCAGCTTCGATGGACAGAACTATGGCTACACCTTC. Protein product: CASSFDGQNYGYTF.

In this sample, this clonotype turned up a few times. The CDR3 reads CSAREGQGAEFF. As DNA, the CDR3 is TGCAGTGCTAGAGAGGGACAGGGGGCGGAGTTCTTC. The chain is built from TRBV20-1 and TRBJ2-1; 12 bases map to TRBD1. V dropped 0 bases and J dropped 14; count of bases not matched to a gene: 2. The CDR3 has 12 amino acids. Germline V gives CDR1 DFQATT, CDR2 SNEGSKA (reference sequence).

The rearrangement links TRBV20-1 to TRBJ2-3, with 9 bases fitting TRBD1. There are 15 residues in the CDR3. J gave up 3 bases and V 2 bases, and 6 bases lay outside the gene matches. CDR1 and CDR2 (germline): DFQATT, SNEGSKA (reference sequence). The CDR3 DNA reads TGCAGTGCTAGATTCCCGACAGGGGGTACAGATACGCAGTATTTT. Translating it yields CSARFPTGGTDTQYF.

V usage is TRBV25-1 and J usage is TRBJ1-5; TRBD1 is a possible D gene (6 bases). CDR3 length: 13 amino acids. With 6 bases removed from V and 4 bases from J, the gap between germline ends came to 10 bases. Germline lookup yields CDR1 MGHDK and CDR2 SYGVNS. CDR3 amino acids: CASSGGKNQPQHF. CDR3 DNA sequence: TGTGCCAGCAGCGGGGGCAAAAATCAGCCCCAGCATTTT.

The sample holds a few counts of this clonotype. The rearrangement joins TRBV7-2 to TRBJ2-3; the D gene is possibly TRBD2 (6 bases). The V end was cut by 1 base, the J end by 4 bases, with 12 bases between. The CDR3 sequence is 15 residues long. Per the germline V gene, CDR1 is SGHTA and CDR2 is FQGNSA. CDR3 bases: TGTGCCAGCAGCTTAGGCCCGACTAGTCCAGATACGCAGTATTTT. It encodes CASSLGPTSPDTQYF.